This T cell receptor (beta chain) was documented in a study of blood T cell repertoires in COVID-19. About the research overall: From the United States, Italy and Spain came samples of acute and convalescent COVID-19. T cells, B-cell-depleted T cells, or PBMCs supplied cDNA or gDNA.

Authors' analysis steps: For nucleated cells, counts were estimated from reference gene primer amplification. The protocol was immunoSEQ multiplex PCR, while the TCRdb copy is restricted to in-frame clones and leaves out a portion. V, J and clone size are taken as reported in that table, and D and trimming were inferred from the DNA itself. The table shows about 150,000 clones, with approximately 85% occurring only once. Trimming left V 2 bases short and J 5 bases short, with 13 bases between. The CDR3 runs to 15 residues. Germline V gene data show CDR1 as KGHSH and CDR2 as LQKENI. The Seattle patients joined while their infection was active and were tracked longitudinally afterward.

Sequencing was carried out using peripheral blood. This receptor was taken from a man between 60 and 70 years old with COVID-19, enrolled during active disease. The rearrangement uses TRBV18 and TRBJ1-5; D ambiguous. The DNA for the CDR3 is TGTGCCAGCTCACCAGTGGAGGGTGGGCATCAGCCCCAGCATTTT. Translating it yields CASSPVEGGHQPQHF.